This entry describes one T cell receptor beta chain. The CDR3 runs 13 residues. V dropped 0 bases and J dropped 8 bases, with 6 bases sitting between them. Germline CDR1 and CDR2: SGHKS and YYEKEE (reference sequence). Enrolment of Seattle patients took place during active infection, and they were followed longitudinally. This sample was taken from a study of blood T cell repertoires in COVID-19. As for the study in general: Sites across the United States, Italy and Spain contributed samples from acute and convalescent COVID-19.

Methods used by the authors: How many nucleated cells were present was estimated from reference gene primer amplification. Clones were read by immunoSEQ multiplex PCR, and TCRdb kept only the in-frame ones, dropping some. The DNA was the basis for D and trimming; V, J and clone size are from that table. The sample has about 410,000 clones, about 89% seen once. The V and J genes are TRBV5-5 and TRBJ1-6; D not certain. Sequenced: peripheral blood. The clonotype was recovered from a woman in her thirties or forties with COVID-19, enrolled during active disease. CDR3 sequence reads: CASSLVSDSPLHF. CDR3 in DNA: TGTGCCAGCAGCTTGGTCTCGGATTCACCCCTCCACTTT.